This T cell receptor (beta chain) was recovered during a study of patients and donors after allogeneic stem cell transplantation. MiXCR, run by TCRdb on the RT-PCR reads, gives a single entry per CDR3 protein. The sample carries about a million distinct CDR3 sequences, roughly 18% recorded once. The CDR3 runs to 13 residues. CDR1 is GTSNPN and CDR2 is SVGIG in the germline V gene (reference sequence). V lost 2 bases and J 6 bases, leaving 12 bases between the germline ends. The source is a human donor who was either an allogeneic HSCT recipient or a stem cell or donor lymphocyte infusion donor (not recorded which). It is not recorded whose cells these are; they may come from a transplant donor. This chain joins TRBV30 and TRBJ2-3; D ambiguous. The material sequenced was blood, either unsorted or a sorted T cell fraction (not recorded which). DNA for the CDR3: TGTGCCTGGAGTCGTGGCGACACGGATACGCAGTATTTT. It encodes CAWSRGDTDTQYF.